One TCR beta chain is described in this entry. At the DNA level, this CDR3 is encoded by other sequences in the same sample as well. The entry originates in a study of blood T cell repertoires in COVID-19. CDR1 is LGHDT and CDR2 is YNNKEL in the germline V gene (reference sequence). Trimming stripped 1 base from V and 1 base from J, with 4 bases between. The CDR3 is 13 amino acids. Assay used: immunoSEQ multiplex PCR; TCRdb lists only in-frame clones, some missing. Of approximately 190,000 clones listed, less than 90% are singletons. Participant ages covered roughly 18 to 90 years across 24 US areas. Material: PBMCs or T cells enriched from blood (not recorded which). V gene TRBV3-1 (or the pseudogene TRBV3-2) combines with J gene TRBJ1-1; no reliable D call. The TCR sequence derives from a woman in her twenties or thirties who had been exposed to COVID-19. The CDR3 sequence is CASSQAGNTEAFF. The CDR3 nucleotides read TGTGCCAGCAGCCAAGCCGGGAACACTGAAGCTTTCTTT.